The entry below describes one T cell receptor (beta chain). Its antigen is unknown. TCRdb keeps only in-frame clones here, not all; method: immunoSEQ multiplex PCR. The sample lists tens of thousands of clones, under 95% occurring once. Between the trimmed V and J ends, which lost 8 bases and 5 bases, there was a span of 18 bases. The CDR3 runs to 14 residues. CDR1 and CDR2 from the germline V gene are SNHLY and FYNNEI. This sample is part of a study of graft-versus-host responses after intestinal transplantation. At the level of the study: Recipients had multivisceral, liver-intestinal, or isolated intestinal transplants.

Study-wide findings and caveats: Allografts carried high graft-versus-host to host-versus-graft clonal ratios in patients having graft-donor T cell macrochimerism.

The clonotype originates from a human patient who received an intestinal transplant, so some T cells may come from the graft donor. The sequencing here drew on PBMCs, taken almost 320 days after intestinal transplant. V usage is TRBV2 and J usage is TRBJ1-1, with D possibly being TRBD1 (6 bases). The CDR3 here is CASQLPGAMTEAFF. The CDR3 DNA reads as TGTGCCAGCCAGCTTCCGGGGGCGATGACTGAAGCTTTCTTT.